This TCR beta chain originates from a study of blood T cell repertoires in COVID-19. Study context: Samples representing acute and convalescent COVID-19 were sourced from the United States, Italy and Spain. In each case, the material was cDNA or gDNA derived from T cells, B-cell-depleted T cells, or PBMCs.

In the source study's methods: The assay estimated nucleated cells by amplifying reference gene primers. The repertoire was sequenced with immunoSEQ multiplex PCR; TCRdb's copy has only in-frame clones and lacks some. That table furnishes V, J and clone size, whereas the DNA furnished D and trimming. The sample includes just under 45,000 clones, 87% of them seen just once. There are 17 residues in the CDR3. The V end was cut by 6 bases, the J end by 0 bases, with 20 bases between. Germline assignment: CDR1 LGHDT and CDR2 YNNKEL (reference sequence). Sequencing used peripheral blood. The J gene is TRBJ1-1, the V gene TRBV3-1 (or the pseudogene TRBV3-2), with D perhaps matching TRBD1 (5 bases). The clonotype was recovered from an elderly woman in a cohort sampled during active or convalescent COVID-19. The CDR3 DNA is TGTGCCAGCAGTCCAAGGTCGATTGGGGCGGTGAACACTGAAGCTTTCTTT. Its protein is CASSPRSIGAVNTEAFF.